These 31 T cell receptor beta chains originate from one sample sequenced in a study of identical twins. Using its own MiXCR run on the 5' RACE reads, TCRdb lists one record per CDR3 protein. The sample records more than 350,000 distinct CDR3 sequences, 7% to 9.5% being singletons. Sequenced input: naive T cells sorted from blood. Receptors originate from a woman aged 50 to 60 in good health.

This clonotype was detected ten times or more. V gene TRBV4-1 combines with J gene TRBJ2-2; 12 nucleotides agree with TRBD2. The trim removed 4 bases at V and 2 bases at J, leaving 5 bases unmatched. CDR3 length: 17 amino acids. The germline V gene has CDR1 MGHRA and CDR2 YSYEKL. Here the CDR3 DNA reads TGCGCCAGCAGCCTCCGGACTAGCGGGGCTAACACCGGGGAGCTGTTTTTT. It yields the protein CASSLRTSGANTGELFF.

This clonotype was found a few times. The chain's CDR3 is CASSRAVTSTDTQYF. The CDR3 DNA follows: TGTGCCAGCAGCCGAGCAGTTACTAGCACAGATACGCAGTATTTT. The genes are TRBV7-9 and TRBJ2-3; no clear D. CDR1 and CDR2 from the germline V gene are SEHNR and FQNEAQ (reference sequence). Trimming removed 5 bases from V and 0 bases from J, with 12 bases in between. This CDR3 has 15 residues.

This clonotype was observed a handful of times. J is TRBJ1-1 and V is TRBV24-1, with a weak D call TRBD1 (5 bases). V dropped 1 base and J dropped 6 bases, with 8 bases sitting between them. The germline V gene encodes CDR1 KGHDR and CDR2 SFDVKD. The CDR3 loop spans 13 amino acids. The CDR3 region has the DNA TGTGCCACCAGTGATTTATGGGGGGCTGAAGCTTTCTTT. Protein: CATSDLWGAEAFF.

In this sample, this clonotype turned up a few times. This chain connects TRBV5-1 to TRBJ1-6, with D perhaps TRBD1 (5 bases). With 0 bases removed from V and 6 bases from J, the gap between germline ends came to 10 bases. Germline V CDR1 and CDR2: SGHRS, YFSETQ. The CDR3 has 15 amino acids. CDR3 sequence (DNA): TGCGCCAGCAGCTTGGCCGAGGGGATTAATTCACCCCTCCACTTT. The encoded protein is CASSLAEGINSPLHF.

V and J are TRBV5-1 and TRBJ2-1; 14 bases match TRBD2. CDR1 and CDR2 (germline): SGHRS, YFSETQ. With V trimmed by 2 bases and J by 3 bases, 13 bases remained unmatched. The CDR3 has 20 amino acids. The CDR3, as DNA: TGCGCCAGCAGCTTCCGCCGTATGACTAGCGGGAGGGCCAACTACAATGAGCAGTTCTTC. This sequence encodes CASSFRRMTSGRANYNEQFF.

This clonotype was detected many times. The gene calls are TRBV27 and TRBJ2-3, with a possible D match to TRBD1 (6 bases). In germline, CDR1 is MNHEY, CDR2 SMNVEV (reference sequence). The length of the CDR3 is 16 residues. V lost 3 bases and J lost 3, with 16 bases in between. CDR3: CASSFLPGTSTDTQYF. As DNA, the CDR3 is TGTGCCAGCAGTTTCCTCCCCGGGACAAGTACAGATACGCAGTATTTT.

This clonotype has ten or more counts. The V and J genes are TRBV12-3 or TRBV12-4 and TRBJ1-2; D is perhaps TRBD1 (5 bases). CDR3 length: 14 amino acids. The V end lost 2 bases, the J end lost 7 bases, and 14 bases lay between the germline ends. CDR3 in DNA: TGTGCCAGCAGTTTAAGGGACGGCGTCCGTGGCTACACCTTC. This codes for CASSLRDGVRGYTF.

This clonotype was seen once. The rearrangement links TRBV7-2 to TRBJ2-3; maybe TRBD1 (6 bases). CDR3 length equals 15 residues. V was trimmed by 5 bases and J by 6 bases, leaving 18 bases between them. Germline CDR1 SGHTA, CDR2 FQGNSA. CDR3: CASSPGEGVGDTQYF. For the CDR3, the DNA is TGTGCCAGCAGCCCAGGGGAAGGTGTGGGGGATACGCAGTATTTT.

The chain combines TRBV7-9 with TRBJ1-1; tentatively, D is TRBD1 (6 bases). CDR3 length: 13 amino acids. Germline values: CDR1 SEHNR, CDR2 FQNEAQ (reference sequence). Trimming took 6 bases from V and 0 from J, leaving 8 bases between them. The CDR3 spells CASRGGLNTEAFF. The CDR3 bases are TGTGCCAGCAGAGGGGGGCTGAACACTGAAGCTTTCTTT. The full variable domain, rest sourced from reference TRBV7-9 and TRBJ1-1, is DTGVSQNPRHKITKRGQNVTFRCDPISEHNRLYWYRQTLGQGPEFLTYFQNEAQLEKSRLLSDRFSAERPKGSFSTLEIQRTEQGDSAMYLCASRGGLNTEAFFGQGTRLTVV.

This clonotype was seen many times. The chain employs TRBV28 and TRBJ2-1; no reliable D call. CDR3 length equals 9 residues. Trimming took off 9 bases at V and 13 bases at J, with 10 bases between the two ends. Germline V gene sequence: CDR1 MDHEN, CDR2 SYDVKM. The CDR3 region is CASLTGQFF. The CDR3 DNA sequence: TGTGCCAGTCTAACCGGACAGTTCTTC. Based on the CDR3 plus reference TRBV28 and TRBJ2-1, the full variable domain is DVKVTQSSRYLVKRTGEKVFLECVQDMDHENMFWYRQDPGLGLRLIYFSYDVKMKEKGDIPEGYSVSREKKERFSLILESASTNQTSMYLCASLTGQFFGPGTRLTVL.

The V gene is TRBV5-1, the J gene TRBJ1-3; D remains ambiguous. Per germline, CDR1 SGHRS and CDR2 YFSETQ. The CDR3 loop spans 17 amino acids. Trimming pared 0 bases from V and 0 bases from J, leaving 13 bases between. The CDR3: CASSLGPKLPSGNTIYF. As DNA, the CDR3 is TGCGCCAGCAGCTTGGGGCCGAAACTCCCCTCTGGAAACACCATATATTTT.

This chain links TRBV11-3 with TRBJ2-1, with 7 positions matching TRBD2. CDR1 is SGHNT, CDR2 YENEEA, per germline. Losses at the gene ends were 4 bases for V and 1 base for J; bases not matched to a gene: 4. The CDR3 is 15 amino acids. The CDR3, as DNA: TGTGCCAGCAGCTCCGGGAGGAAGTCCTACAATGAGCAGTTCTTC. Translation: CASSSGRKSYNEQFF.

This clonotype has at least ten counts. In DNA form, the CDR3 reads TGCAGCGTTGGGGAGGGGACCAGCAATCAGCCCCAGCATTTT. Residues: CSVGEGTSNQPQHF. The J gene is TRBJ1-5, the V gene TRBV29-1; the D gene is possibly TRBD1 (5 bases). Germline values: CDR1 SQVTM, CDR2 ANQGSEA. There are 14 residues in the CDR3. V lost 4 bases, J lost 1 base, and 11 bases lay in between. The variable domain in full, with the rest retrieved from reference TRBV29-1 and TRBJ1-5, is SAVISQKPSRDICQRGTSLTIQCQVDSQVTMMFWYRQQPGQSLTLIATANQGSEATYESGFVIDKFPISRPNLTFSTLTVSNMSPEDSSIYLCSVGEGTSNQPQHFGDGTRLSIL.

This clonotype turned up a few times. The chain recombines TRBV6-5 with TRBJ1-5; TRBD1 aligns across 7 bases. Trimming cost V 5 bases and J 5 bases; bases outside gene matches: 9. From germline, CDR1 is MNHEY and CDR2 SVGAGI. The CDR3 extends over 15 amino acids. CDR3 amino acids: CASSPTGAQYQPQHF. The DNA for the CDR3 is TGTGCCAGCAGTCCCACAGGGGCCCAATATCAGCCCCAGCATTTT.

This clonotype was seen only a few times. The chain carries TRBV24-1 and TRBJ2-1, with D perhaps TRBD2 (6 bases). The CDR3 sequence is 13 residues long. CDR1 is KGHDR and CDR2 is SFDVKD in the germline V gene. V gave up 4 bases and J gave up 8 bases, with 11 bases separating them. CDR3 DNA: TGTGCCACCAGTGACGGGGGTATCGATGAGCAGTTCTTC. Translation: CATSDGGIDEQFF.

This clonotype was picked up many times. The chain recombines TRBV12-3 or TRBV12-4 with TRBJ1-6; weak D call: TRBD1 (5 bases). Between the trimmed V and J ends, which lost 3 bases and 10 bases, there was a span of 7 bases. The CDR3 runs 12 residues. CDR3: CASSLGESPLHF. DNA of the CDR3: TGTGCCAGCAGTTTGGGGGAATCACCCCTCCACTTT.

The V gene is TRBV12-3 or TRBV12-4, the J gene TRBJ2-6; weak D call: TRBD1 (5 bases). This CDR3 region has 15 residues. Trimming pared 4 bases from V and 0 bases from J, leaving 7 bases between. In DNA, the CDR3 is TGTGCCAGCAGTTCAGGGCTCTCTGGGGCCAACGTCCTGACTTTC. This gives the protein CASSSGLSGANVLTF.

This clonotype was recorded a few times. The rearrangement joins TRBV12-3 or TRBV12-4 to TRBJ2-3; TRBD2 is a possible D gene (5 bases). Trimming stripped 6 bases from V and 4 bases from J, with 14 bases between. The length of the CDR3 is 14 residues. As DNA, the CDR3 is TGTGCCAGCAGACCTACGGAGGTGGCAGATACGCAGTATTTT. Translated: CASRPTEVADTQYF.

This clonotype was recorded a few times. The rearrangement links TRBV5-1 to TRBJ2-1; 7 nucleotides line up with TRBD1. The germline CDR1 and CDR2 sequences are SGHRS and YFSETQ. After removal of 0 bases from V and 7 bases from J, the junction contained 7 bases not matched to a gene. CDR3 length: 15 residues. The CDR3 loop reads CASSLVGGRDNEQFF. CDR3 bases: TGCGCCAGCAGCTTGGTAGGGGGCAGGGATAATGAGCAGTTCTTC.

In the case of this clonotype: A junction boundary mismatches the germline segment, possibly from a read error. The gene calls are TRBV3-1 and TRBJ2-1; D possibly corresponds to TRBD2 (6 bases). Germline V gene sequence: CDR1 LGHDT, CDR2 YNNKEL (reference sequence). This CDR3 spans 15 amino acids. The CDR3 region is CASSQVAGPHNEQFF. The CDR3 region has the DNA TGTGCCAGTAGCCAAGTCGCGGGACCCCACAATGAGCAGTTCTTC.

This clonotype appeared a few times. The chain recombines TRBV5-6 with TRBJ2-3; TRBD2 matches 9 bases. Germline loops: CDR1 SGHDT, CDR2 YYEEEE. V shed 5 bases and J 3 bases; nucleotides not matched to a gene: 7. The CDR3 runs to 15 residues. This CDR3 reads CASSQGTSKTDTQYF. As DNA, the CDR3 is TGTGCCAGCAGTCAGGGGACTAGCAAGACAGATACGCAGTATTTT.

This sequence joins TRBV6-5 and TRBJ1-1; D is unclear. The CDR3 extends over 15 amino acids. Germline V gives CDR1 MNHEY, CDR2 SVGAGI. The V and J ends lost 11 bases and 0 bases respectively, with 19 bases between them. CDR3 nucleotides: TGTGCCGCTAGTACAAGATCGGTCATGAACACTGAAGCTTTCTTT. Its translation is CAASTRSVMNTEAFF.

This clonotype was recorded at least ten times. This chain links TRBV20-1 with TRBJ1-1; the D gene is possibly TRBD1 (6 bases). The germline CDR1 and CDR2 sequences are DFQATT and SNEGSKA (reference sequence). This CDR3 comprises 14 residues. Between the trimmed V and J ends, which lost 0 bases and 4 bases, there was a span of 12 bases. CDR3 in DNA: TGCAGTGCTAGAGAGGTACAGGGTTCCACTGAAGCTTTCTTT. Encoded protein: CSAREVQGSTEAFF.

The gene calls are TRBV12-3 or TRBV12-4 and TRBJ2-2; 9 positions agree with TRBD2. This CDR3 is 17 amino acids long. Losses at the gene ends were 1 base for V and 1 base for J; bases not matched to a gene: 4. Written as DNA, the CDR3 is TGTGCCAGCAGTTTAGGGCTAGCGGGAAGGAACACCGGGGAGCTGTTTTTT. Translated: CASSLGLAGRNTGELFF.

This clonotype was detected a few times. J is TRBJ2-1 and V is TRBV7-9; D is perhaps TRBD2 (6 bases). The CDR3 consists of 16 residues. In germline, CDR1 is SEHNR, CDR2 FQNEAQ (reference sequence). V lost 5 bases and J lost 4, with 18 bases in between. As DNA, the CDR3 is TGTGCCAGCAGCCACTCCGGGACTCGAGTTTACAATGAGCAGTTCTTC. Translated: CASSHSGTRVYNEQFF. The full variable domain, completed using reference TRBV7-9 and TRBJ2-1, is DTGVSQNPRHKITKRGQNVTFRCDPISEHNRLYWYRQTLGQGPEFLTYFQNEAQLEKSRLLSDRFSAERPKGSFSTLEIQRTEQGDSAMYLCASSHSGTRVYNEQFFGPGTRLTVL.

V gene TRBV9 combines with J gene TRBJ2-1, with a tentative D call TRBD1 (5 bases). The germline V gene encodes CDR1 SGDLS and CDR2 YYNGEE. CDR3 size: 13 residues. Trimming removed 0 bases from V and 10 bases from J, with 11 bases in between. The CDR3 nucleotides read TGTGCCAGCAGCGTAGGCAGGGCCGAGGAGCAGTTCTTC. Translating gives CASSVGRAEEQFF. Drawing the rest from reference TRBV9 and TRBJ2-1, the complete variable domain is DSGVTQTPKHLITATGQRVTLRCSPRSGDLSVYWYQQSLDQGLQFLIQYYNGEERAKGNILERFSAQQFPDLHSELNLSSLELGDSALYFCASSVGRAEEQFFGPGTRLTVL.

This clonotype was found many times. The chain is built from TRBV4-1 and TRBJ2-1; D unresolved. Per germline, CDR1 MGHRA and CDR2 YSYEKL. The CDR3 is 14 residues long. The V and J ends lost 0 bases and 3 bases respectively, with 6 bases between them. The CDR3 coding sequence is TGCGCCAGCAGCCAAGATACCAGCTACAATGAGCAGTTCTTC. This sequence encodes CASSQDTSYNEQFF.

This clonotype has more than one count but fewer than ten. This chain joins TRBV12-3 or TRBV12-4 and TRBJ2-5; 8 bases match TRBD2. The CDR3 length is 16 residues. Trimming cost V 0 bases and J 6 bases; bases outside gene matches: 9. In DNA form, the CDR3 reads TGTGCCAGCAGTTTAGCGCGAAGCGGGAGTTTGAAGACCCAGTACTTC. Amino acids: CASSLARSGSLKTQYF.

The chain employs TRBV5-1 and TRBJ2-7, with D tentatively TRBD1 (6 bases). V was clipped by 4 bases and J by 2 bases, with 16 bases between them. The CDR3 is made up of 15 amino acids. The V gene's germline CDR1 is SGHRS and CDR2 YFSETQ. The CDR3 spells CASSQETGLTYEQYF. DNA for the CDR3: TGCGCCAGCAGCCAAGAGACAGGACTTACCTACGAGCAGTACTTC.

The chain employs TRBV12-3 or TRBV12-4 and TRBJ2-1, with D possibly TRBD2 on 6 matching bases. V lost 7 bases to trimming and J lost 10 bases, with 29 bases between them. CDR3 length equals 17 residues. This chain's CDR3 is CASTFGASPLADREQFF. In DNA, the CDR3 is TGTGCCAGCACTTTTGGGGCGAGTCCACTAGCTGACCGGGAGCAGTTCTTC.

This chain uses TRBV25-1 with TRBJ1-5, with 8 bases aligning to TRBD1. The germline V gene encodes CDR1 MGHDK and CDR2 SYGVNS. The CDR3 runs 15 residues. V gave up 4 bases and J gave up 3 bases; unmatched junction bases: 5. CDR3 amino acids: CASSASDRDNQPQHF. The CDR3 DNA follows: TGTGCCAGCAGTGCGTCGGACAGGGACAATCAGCCCCAGCATTTT.